These 9 T cell receptor beta chains were all obtained from the same sample, sequenced in a study of cytomegalovirus exposure and HLA in healthy donors (dated by TCRdb to 2017 to 2019). Libraries were prepared through the immunoSEQ multiplex PCR assay. For the multiplex PCR, a mixture combining 60 forward primers for TCR Vbeta segments and 13 reverse primers for TCR Jbeta segments was used. This is the immuneACCESS table as TCRdb keeps it, with only in-frame sequences that have V and J called. A part of the clones is gone; compared with another copy, unresolved V genes explain less than half, and the rest is unexplained. The sample table lists 200,000 or so clones, about 79% of them with a count of one. 0.098% of the sample belongs to the ten largest clones. The sequenced sample was PBMCs. Receptors were obtained from a boy younger than 10 in good health and CMV-seronegative.

The chain has TRBV7-6 and TRBJ1-1; possible D gene TRBD1, 5 bases. Trimming pared 4 bases from V and 1 base from J, leaving 10 bases between. The length of the CDR3 is 14 residues. The V gene's germline CDR1 is SGHVS and CDR2 FNYEAQ. CDR3 DNA: TGTGCCAGCAGCTCGGGACTGACGAACACTGAAGCTTTCTTT. This translates into CASSSGLTNTEAFF. Based on the CDR3 plus reference TRBV7-6 and TRBJ1-1, the full variable domain is GAGVSQSPRYKVTKRGQDVALRCDPISGHVSLYWYRQALGQGPEFLTYFNYEAQQDKSGLPNDRFSAERPEGSISTLTIQRTEQRDSAMYRCASSSGLTNTEAFFGQGTRLTVV.

This clone was seen only a few times. This chain connects TRBV7-9 to TRBJ1-2, with 7 bases matching TRBD1. Germline CDR1 reads SEHNR; CDR2 reads FQNEAQ (reference sequence). V lost 6 bases and J lost 5; bases outside the gene matches: 9. The CDR3 has 14 residues. DNA of the CDR3: TGTGCCAGCAGTCCCACAGGGGCCCCGTATGGCTACACCTTC. It specifies CASSPTGAPYGYTF. Drawing the rest from reference TRBV7-9 and TRBJ1-2, the complete variable domain is DTGVSQNPRHKITKRGQNVTFRCDPISEHNRLYWYRQTLGQGPEFLTYFQNEAQLEKSRLLSDRFSAERPKGSFSTLEIQRTEQGDSAMYLCASSPTGAPYGYTFGSGTRLTVV.

J is TRBJ1-1 and V is TRBV2; a possible D gene is TRBD1 (5 bases). Trimming pared 4 bases from V and 0 bases from J, leaving 12 bases between. The germline V gene has CDR1 SNHLY and CDR2 FYNNEI. The length of the CDR3 is 15 residues. DNA for the CDR3: TGTGCCAGCAGTGGGCAGGGCCACATGAACACTGAAGCTTTCTTT. Protein product: CASSGQGHMNTEAFF.

The V call is TRBV4-3, the J call TRBJ2-7; D possibly corresponds to TRBD2 (6 bases). Trimming took off 2 bases at V and 4 bases at J, with 18 bases between the two ends. This CDR3 comprises 16 residues. Germline loops: CDR1 LGHNA, CDR2 YSLEER. CDR3 sequence reads: CASSQTPLAYPYEQYF. In nucleotides, the CDR3 is TGCGCCAGCAGCCAAACTCCACTAGCCTATCCTTACGAGCAGTACTTC.

The chain carries TRBV5-4 and TRBJ1-3, with 7 bases identical to TRBD1. Germline V gene sequence: CDR1 SGHNT, CDR2 YYREEE (reference sequence). V shed 4 bases and J 4 bases; nucleotides not matched to a gene: 8. The CDR3 spans 15 residues. In DNA, the CDR3 is TGTGCCAGCAGCGTAGACAGGGCGAGGGGAAACACCATATATTTT. Its protein product is CASSVDRARGNTIYF.

The chain joins TRBV7-3 to TRBJ2-5; no clear D gene. Germline CDR1 reads SGHTA; CDR2 reads FQGTGA. This CDR3 has 13 amino acids. V lost 2 bases and J 5 bases, leaving 9 bases between the germline ends. This CDR3 reads CASSLVVGETQYF. CDR3 nucleotides: TGTGCCAGCAGCTTAGTTGTCGGGGAGACCCAGTACTTC.

This clone was picked up one time. The chain is built from TRBV13 and TRBJ1-1; D is perhaps TRBD1 (5 bases). Per germline, CDR1 PRHDT and CDR2 FYEKMQ (reference sequence). Trimming left V 5 bases short and J 11 bases short, with 24 bases between. The CDR3 extends over 15 amino acids. The CDR3 nucleotides are TGTGCCAGCAGCGCGGGACCGGGGACCCTCGGGGAGGCTTTCTTT. Translating gives CASSAGPGTLGEAFF.

Regarding this clone: Other DNA sequences in the sample encode the same CDR3. This chain connects TRBV5-6 to TRBJ2-7, with TRBD1 matching 9 bases. Trimming removed 4 bases from V and 5 bases from J; junction bases left unmatched: 7. The CDR3 totals 14 residues. The V gene's germline CDR1 is SGHDT and CDR2 YYEEEE. The CDR3, as DNA: TGTGCCAGCAGCGGGGACAGGGAGGCTAACGAGCAGTACTTC. Translated, it gives CASSGDREANEQYF.

The chain has TRBV9 and TRBJ1-3, with D tentatively TRBD1 (6 bases). V was shortened by 2 bases and J by 3 bases, with 9 bases between the two germline ends. Germline V gene lookup returns CDR1 SGDLS and CDR2 YYNGEE. The CDR3 consists of 14 residues. As DNA, the CDR3 is TGTGCCAGCAGCGTCACAGGGTTTGGAAACACCATATATTTT. This encodes CASSVTGFGNTIYF.